The 14 T cell receptor beta chains presented below share a single source sample, sequenced in a study of tumor-infiltrating lymphocytes in primary liver carcinoma. The input was 450 to 500 ng total RNA; TCR beta cDNA was made from it with a constant-region primer. For TCR beta, libraries were produced by three nested multiplex PCR rounds using slightly modified ARM-PCR. Primers for the first two PCR rounds were TRBV1-TRBV30 forward primers and a C-beta reverse primer (about 11 cycles per round). Using its own MiXCR run on the multiplex PCR reads, TCRdb lists one record per CDR3 protein. The table lists about 190,000 distinct CDR3 sequences, around 85% of them singletons. The tissue used was unsorted bulk material of about 19-31 mg. RNA and DNA were co-extracted from it with the AllPrep DNA/RNA mini kit. The specimen was tumor tissue from primary liver carcinoma. The origin of the receptors is a man aged 40-49 years with primary liver carcinoma and hepatitis B virus infection.

Note on this clonotype: This may arise from a read error, as a much more abundant clone is one base away. This chain connects TRBV7-9 to TRBJ1-1; no clear D gene. V dropped 1 base and J dropped 7 bases, with 16 bases sitting between them. In germline, CDR1 is SEHNR, CDR2 FQNEAQ (reference sequence). The CDR3 length is 15 residues. CDR3 residues: CASSLGGPTSDEAFF. CDR3 coding DNA: TGTGCCAGCAGCTTAGGAGGACCAACGTCGGATGAAGCTTTCTTT. Full variable domain (missing parts from reference TRBV7-9 and TRBJ1-1): DTGVSQNPRHKITKRGQNVTFRCDPISEHNRLYWYRQTLGQGPEFLTYFQNEAQLEKSRLLSDRFSAERPKGSFSTLEIQRTEQGDSAMYLCASSLGGPTSDEAFFGQGTRLTVV.

The chain is built from TRBV6-6 and TRBJ1-4, with 7 bases lining up with TRBD1. The CDR3 loop spans 16 amino acids. The V segment lost 5 bases and the J segment 12 bases; nucleotides outside the gene matches: 18. Germline V lookup: CDR1 MNHNY, CDR2 SVGAGI (reference sequence). In DNA, the CDR3 is TGTGCCAGCAGTAACCGGGAGAGGGGGCGAGGCGAAGAACTGTTTTTT. This sequence encodes CASSNRERGRGEELFF.

In the case of this clonotype: At one of its ends the junction is not consistent with the germline gene, which may arise from a read error. The gene calls are TRBV6-5 and TRBJ2-6; 7 bases map to TRBD2. The length of the CDR3 is 18 residues. Germline loops: CDR1 MNHEY, CDR2 SVGAGI. The CDR3 is CASSYNPSGNTGANVPTF. CDR3 DNA sequence: TGTGCCAGCAGTTACAATCCCAGCGGGAATACTGGGGCCAACGTCCCGACTTTC.

This chain connects TRBV6-2 or TRBV6-3 to TRBJ2-1; 7 positions match TRBD1. Per the germline V gene, CDR1 is MNHEY and CDR2 is SVGEGT. J lost 16 bases, V lost 2 bases, and 20 bases had no gene match. The CDR3 sequence is 16 residues long. CDR3 sequence (DNA): TGTGCCAGCAGTTACCCGGACAGGAGCTCCTACAATGAGCGATTCTTC. Translation: CASSYPDRSSYNERFF.

As to this clonotype: At one end the junction does not follow the germline gene, possibly because of a read error. CDR3 sequence reads: CSNSQLGTSEYNEHFF. The CDR3 DNA is TGCTCCAACAGCCAACTCGGGACTAGCGAGTACAATGAGCATTTCTTC. The chain is built from TRBV4-3 and TRBJ2-1; 10 nucleotides align to TRBD2. This CDR3 region has 16 residues. Germline V gene lookup returns CDR1 LGHNA and CDR2 YSLEER.

This chain connects TRBV6-1 to TRBJ1-5; D remains ambiguous. The germline V gene encodes CDR1 MNHNS and CDR2 SASEGT. The CDR3 is made up of 13 amino acids. In nucleotides, the CDR3 is TGTAACAGCAGTGAAGCGCTTCTAAGTAACCAGCATTTT. Translated, it gives CNSSEALLSNQHF.

For this clonotype: One end of the junction varies from germline; a read error may be responsible. The chain links TRBV11-3 to TRBJ2-1; D gene ambiguous. The CDR3 contains 14 residues. Germline CDR1 is SGHNT and CDR2 is YENEEA. The CDR3 is CTSSLGISNNEQLF. The CDR3 nucleotides read TGTACCAGCAGTTTAGGCATCTCGAACAATGAGCAGCTCTTC.

With respect to this clonotype: This likely comes from a read error, as the CDR3 has no conserved phenylalanine or tryptophan at its end. The genes are TRBV29-1 and TRBJ1-2; maybe TRBD1 (5 bases). Looked up from germline, CDR1 is SQVTM and CDR2 is ANQGSEA. CDR3 size: 12 residues. The chain's CDR3 is CGVESGPFGYTS. The CDR3 nucleotides are TGCGGCGTTGAATCAGGGCCGTTTGGCTACACCTCC.

Turning to this clonotype: A read error may account for a junction end that differs from germline. The chain is built from TRBV6-1 and TRBJ2-7, with 8 bases aligning to TRBD1. The CDR3 runs 13 residues. Germline CDR1 reads MNHNS; CDR2 reads SASEGT. The CDR3 sequence is CAISRQGADEQYF. As DNA, the CDR3 is TGTGCCATCAGTAGGCAGGGGGCGGACGAGCAGTACTTC.

For this clonotype: Its ends do not fully match the called genes, so a read error is possible. The chain joins TRBV30 to TRBJ1-3; no clear D gene. The CDR3 contains 13 residues. Germline values: CDR1 GTSNPN, CDR2 SVGIG (reference sequence). CDR3: CAWSVNGRNIIYF. The CDR3 nucleotides are TGTGCCTGGAGTGTAAATGGTAGAAACATCATATATTTT.

The chain couples TRBV5-1 to TRBJ2-1; 10 nucleotides align to TRBD2. J was trimmed by 7 bases and V by 4 bases; bases with no gene match: 11. CDR3 length: 16 residues. Per germline, CDR1 SGHRS and CDR2 YFSETQ. In DNA form, the CDR3 reads TGCGCCAGCAGCAGGCTCGGGCTAGCGGGAGCAAATGAGCAGTTCTTC. Its protein product is CASSRLGLAGANEQFF. The full variable domain, completed using reference TRBV5-1 and TRBJ2-1, is KAGVTQTPRYLIKTRGQQVTLSCSPISGHRSVSWYQQTPGQGLQFLFEYFSETQRNKGNFPGRFSGRQFSNSRSEMNVSTLELGDSALYLCASSRLGLAGANEQFFGPGTRLTVL.

The gene calls are TRBV29-1 and TRBJ2-3, with D tentatively TRBD2 (5 bases). The germline V gene encodes CDR1 SQVTM and CDR2 ANQGSEA. Trimming stripped 6 bases from V and 5 bases from J, with 21 bases between. The CDR3 runs 15 residues. DNA for the CDR3: TGCAGCGTCTCCGGAACTAACGGTCGGGGAGATACGCAGTATTTT. This encodes CSVSGTNGRGDTQYF.

This sequence joins TRBV29-1 and TRBJ2-2; D is unresolved. V lost 5 bases, J lost 1 base, and 11 bases lay in between. The germline V gene has CDR1 SQVTM and CDR2 ANQGSEA. The CDR3 length is 14 residues. The CDR3 here is CSVLNRVNTGELFF. The CDR3 DNA follows: TGCAGCGTTCTCAACAGAGTGAACACCGGGGAGCTGTTTTTT.

With regard to this clonotype: The junction departs from the called germline gene at one end, perhaps through a read error. The chain couples TRBV4-3 to TRBJ2-5; D not resolved. Germline CDR1 is LGHNA and CDR2 is YSLEER. The CDR3 runs to 14 residues. The CDR3 region has the DNA TGCGCCAACAGCCAAGAGGAATACTTGGAGACCCAGTACTTC. It codes for CANSQEEYLETQYF.